These T cell receptor beta chains were read from a single sample in a study of TIL therapy for anti-PD-1-resistant metastatic lung cancer. Using immunoSEQ multiplex PCR, the repertoire was profiled, and TCRdb retains in-frame clones only, with some absent. Of roughly 57,000 clones in the sample, approximately 75% are singletons; the top ten hold less than 3.5%. Sequenced material: blood, taken at baseline. These receptors originate from a person between 25 and 80 years old with non-small cell lung cancer. Both conserved end residues are part of each CDR3. D genes are given only for firm matches. Only part of the rows carry a size: once, few, many, or a class if the clone is expanded.

d_gene,abundance,v_gene,CDR3aa
TRBD2,medium-sized,TRBV4-3,CASSQGTSGAYEQYF
TRBD2,NA,TRBV5-4,CASSLILAGWGDEQFF
NA,once,TRBV4-3,CASSQELGGYEQYF
NA,NA,TRBV6-5,CAILGPHNEQFF
TRBD1,NA,TRBV11-3,CASSLDTGAGELFF
TRBD2,NA,TRBV7-9,CASSLVSSGSHEQYF
NA,NA,TRBV19,CASKELRIFGELFF
NA,NA,TRBV19,CASTSDPRPIAKNIQYF
NA,once,TRBV4-1,CASSQEGSPPAYGYTF
TRBD1,NA,TRBV6-1,CASSEPDRVFGVSEQYF
TRBD2,NA,TRBV27,CASSLLGEGQETQYF
TRBD1,NA,TRBV10-2,CASSDDREIRPLHF
TRBD1,NA,TRBV7-9,CASSTPGGRVNTEAFF